These 11 T cell receptor beta chains came from one sample sequenced in a study of blood T cells in healthy people across ages. The use of a sample-barcoded 5' primer and a J-beta primer mix characterized a second PCR of roughly 6 to 12 cycles. Using its own MiXCR run on the 5' RACE reads, TCRdb lists one record per CDR3 protein. The repertoire holds over a million distinct CDR3 sequences, approximately 42% seen once, with around 4% in the top ten. The sequencing sample was made of blood. These receptors all come from a woman between 18 and 29 years old in good health.

The chain joins TRBV6-2 or TRBV6-3 to TRBJ1-5, with D tentatively TRBD1 (6 bases). The V gene lost 5 bases and the J gene lost 0 bases, with 14 bases spanning the gap. Germline values: CDR1 MNHEY, CDR2 SVGEGT. The CDR3 totals 16 residues. CDR3 region: CASSPPGTFSNQPQHF. CDR3 bases: TGTGCCAGCAGTCCCCCCGGGACATTTAGCAATCAGCCCCAGCATTTT.

The chain employs TRBV3-1 and TRBJ2-1; the match to TRBD2 covers 13 bases. The trim removed 1 base at V and 0 bases at J, leaving 6 bases unmatched. CDR3 length: 19 residues. The germline V gene has CDR1 LGHDT and CDR2 YNNKEL (reference sequence). The CDR3: CASSQGGLAGASSYNEQFF. The CDR3 bases are TGTGCCAGCAGCCAAGGAGGACTAGCGGGGGCTAGCTCCTACAATGAGCAGTTCTTC.

The chain carries TRBV20-1 and TRBJ1-2; a weak D match, TRBD1 (6 bases). The germline V gene encodes CDR1 DFQATT and CDR2 SNEGSKA (reference sequence). The V gene lost 5 bases and the J gene lost 6 bases, with 13 bases spanning the gap. CDR3 length: 12 amino acids. The chain's CDR3 is CSAGWGQDGYTF. The CDR3 nucleotides read TGCAGTGCTGGGTGGGGGCAAGATGGCTACACCTTC.

The chain links TRBV6-5 to TRBJ2-1; maybe TRBD1 (5 bases). Germline values: CDR1 MNHEY, CDR2 SVGAGI. The CDR3 contains 12 residues. Trimming removed 2 bases at V and 10 bases at J, with 9 bases between. Here the CDR3 reads CASSYGAVEQFF. The CDR3 DNA follows: TGTGCCAGCAGTTACGGGGCGGTAGAGCAGTTCTTC.

The chain links TRBV7-9 to TRBJ2-1; D is unresolved. The V end was cut by 0 bases, the J end by 11 bases, with 11 bases between. This CDR3 contains 13 residues. The germline CDR1 and CDR2 sequences are SEHNR and FQNEAQ (reference sequence). For the CDR3, the DNA is TGTGCCAGCAGCTTAGCCCTGAAGAATAAGCAGTTCTTC. It yields the protein CASSLALKNKQFF. Combining the CDR3 with reference TRBV7-9 and TRBJ2-1 gives the whole variable domain DTGVSQNPRHKITKRGQNVTFRCDPISEHNRLYWYRQTLGQGPEFLTYFQNEAQLEKSRLLSDRFSAERPKGSFSTLEIQRTEQGDSAMYLCASSLALKNKQFFGPGTRLTVL.

The V and J genes are TRBV5-1 and TRBJ1-5; D is ambiguous. In germline, CDR1 is SGHRS, CDR2 YFSETQ. This CDR3 is built from 14 residues. Trimming took off 4 bases at V and 6 bases at J, with 14 bases between the two ends. The CDR3 bases are TGCGCCAGCAGCCCAGAGGGTTTTGGTCAGCCCCAGCATTTT. Its protein is CASSPEGFGQPQHF.

This clonotype turned up a few times. Written as DNA, the CDR3 is TGTGCCAGCAGAGGAGAATTGAATGAGCAGTTCTTC. This codes for CASRGELNEQFF. V gene TRBV6-2 or TRBV6-3 combines with J gene TRBJ2-1; D uncertain. The V end lost 6 bases, the J end lost 7 bases, and 10 bases lay between the germline ends. Germline-derived CDR1 and CDR2 are MNHEY and SVGEGT. This CDR3 has 12 residues.

This clonotype was counted between two and nine times. The gene calls are TRBV12-3 or TRBV12-4 and TRBJ2-7, with 9 bases that match TRBD1. This CDR3 is built from 12 residues. Trimming at V came to 7 bases and at J to 6 bases, leaving 4 bases not matched to a gene. CDR3 sequence reads: CASNQDRGEQYF. The CDR3 DNA is TGTGCCAGCAACCAGGACAGGGGCGAGCAGTACTTC.

The CDR3 nucleotides are TGTGCCACCAGCTCTAGCGGGGGCAATGAGCAGTTCTTC. It codes for CATSSSGGNEQFF. V is TRBV24-1 and J is TRBJ2-1, with TRBD2 matching 10 bases. Germline CDR1 and CDR2: KGHDR and SFDVKD. The CDR3 is 13 residues long. The V gene end was trimmed by 7 bases and the J gene end by 6 bases; junction bases not matched to a gene: 2.

This clonotype was observed once. The chain uses TRBV7-9 and TRBJ1-1; D is ambiguous. This CDR3 comprises 14 residues. The germline gives CDR1 SEHNR, CDR2 FQNEAQ (reference sequence). Trimming left V 5 bases short and J 5 bases short, with 15 bases between. The CDR3 sequence is CASSPPVYTTEAFF. The CDR3 DNA reads as TGTGCCAGCAGCCCACCCGTGTACACGACTGAAGCTTTCTTT. Complete variable domain (other parts from reference TRBV7-9 and TRBJ1-1): DTGVSQNPRHKITKRGQNVTFRCDPISEHNRLYWYRQTLGQGPEFLTYFQNEAQLEKSRLLSDRFSAERPKGSFSTLEIQRTEQGDSAMYLCASSPPVYTTEAFFGQGTRLTVV.

The genes are TRBV3-1 and TRBJ1-4; unclear D gene. Trimming left V 0 bases short and J 8 bases short, with 10 bases between. The CDR3 length is 14 residues. The germline CDR1 and CDR2 sequences are LGHDT and YNNKEL (reference sequence). The chain's CDR3 is CASSQEGTSEKLFF. The CDR3 nucleotides are TGTGCCAGCAGCCAAGAGGGTACTAGCGAAAAACTGTTTTTT.